This TCR beta chain was documented in a study of beta chain features in type 1 diabetes. Findings and caveats of the study: Type 1 diabetes patients had TCRB CDR3s that were shorter (moderately but significantly so) in all four CD4+ subsets.

This clone was counted between two and nine times. Its cognate antigen is unknown. Germline V gene lookup returns CDR1 SEHNR and CDR2 FQNEAQ (reference sequence). The CDR3 has 14 residues. V lost 5 bases, J lost 3 bases, and 14 bases lay in between. The authors reverse transcribed all of the isolated RNA, so sequencing captured expressed TCRB transcripts. The data were produced by immunoSEQ multiplex PCR, yet TCRdb's version contains in-frame clones alone and is incomplete. In the table there are fewer than 350,000 clones, roughly 15% of which are singletons. The sequenced material came from naive CD4+ T cells from blood. The receptor was derived from a man aged 18 to 30 with type 1 diabetes. The chain joins TRBV7-9 to TRBJ2-7, with D uncertain. CDR3 nucleotides: TGTGCCAGCAGCGCGCAAACTACGCTCTACGAGCAGTACTTC. Its translation is CASSAQTTLYEQYF.